The 27 T cell receptor beta chains below all came from one sample that was sequenced in a study of OX40 agonist ivuxolimab in advanced cancers. This table comes from immunoSEQ multiplex PCR, and its TCRdb copy is limited to in-frame clones, with some not included. The data contain over 40,000 clones, approximately 83% of them singletons. Sequenced here: CD4+ or CD8+ T cells sorted from blood, sampled in a trial of the OX40 agonist ivuxolimab. These receptors came from an adult with an advanced solid tumor such as melanoma, head and neck, liver or kidney cancer.

V and J are TRBV10-3 and TRBJ1-1, with TRBD1 identical over 8 bases. Germline V gene lookup returns CDR1 ENHRY and CDR2 SYGVKD. There are 14 residues in the CDR3. Trimming removed 6 bases from V and 6 bases from J; junction bases left unmatched: 9. The chain's CDR3 is CAISTSDRAAEAFF. CDR3 nucleotides: TGTGCCATCAGCACTTCGGACAGGGCCGCTGAAGCTTTCTTT.

The rearrangement joins TRBV5-1 to TRBJ1-2, with a weak D call TRBD1 (5 bases). V was cut by 0 bases and J by 2 bases, with 11 bases left in between. Germline CDR1 reads SGHRS; CDR2 reads YFSETQ. The CDR3 spans 15 residues. The DNA for the CDR3 is TGCGCCAGCAGCTTGGTAGGTGGGGACAACTATGGCTACACCTTC. Its protein product is CASSLVGGDNYGYTF. Supplemented by reference TRBV5-1 and TRBJ1-2, the full variable domain reads KAGVTQTPRYLIKTRGQQVTLSCSPISGHRSVSWYQQTPGQGLQFLFEYFSETQRNKGNFPGRFSGRQFSNSRSEMNVSTLELGDSALYLCASSLVGGDNYGYTFGSGTRLTVV.

V usage is TRBV18 and J usage is TRBJ1-2; D is perhaps TRBD1 (5 bases). Trimming removed 3 bases from V and 4 bases from J, with 12 bases in between. The CDR3 is made up of 14 amino acids. CDR1 KGHSH and CDR2 LQKENI come from the germline V gene. The CDR3, as DNA: TGTGCCAGCTCACCGGCGGGGGAGTCCTATGGCTACACCTTC. It codes for CASSPAGESYGYTF.

V and J are TRBV28 and TRBJ2-7, with 11 bases identical to TRBD2. Germline CDR1 reads MDHEN; CDR2 reads SYDVKM. The junction had 8 bases not matched to a gene; V was cut back by 6 bases and J by 4 bases. The CDR3 is 15 residues long. CDR3 protein: CASRRAGLAAYEQYF. CDR3 DNA: TGTGCCAGCAGGAGAGCGGGACTAGCGGCTTACGAGCAGTACTTC.

This clone was seen only a few times. The chain couples TRBV27 to TRBJ1-2, with D maybe TRBD1 (6 bases). This CDR3 is built from 14 residues. The germline gives CDR1 MNHEY, CDR2 SMNVEV (reference sequence). V dropped 3 bases and J dropped 8 bases, with 16 bases sitting between them. The DNA of the CDR3 is TGTGCCAGCAGTTTTTTTCAGGGGACGGGGGGCTACACCTTC. It translates to CASSFFQGTGGYTF.

This chain links TRBV30 with TRBJ2-2; D unresolved. With 0 bases removed from V and 8 bases from J, the gap between germline ends came to 4 bases. The CDR3 is 11 amino acids. Germline V CDR1 and CDR2: GTSNPN, SVGIG (reference sequence). CDR3 sequence: CAWSVGGELFF. CDR3 in DNA: TGTGCCTGGAGTGTTGGGGGGGAGCTGTTTTTT.

The chain couples TRBV7-9 to TRBJ1-3, with 7 bases aligning to TRBD1. Germline-derived CDR1 and CDR2 are SEHNR and FQNEAQ (reference sequence). CDR3 length equals 16 residues. The ends lost 5 bases at V and 0 bases at J; junction bases unmatched: 7. The CDR3 region has the DNA TGTGCCAGCAGCCCCGACAGGGTTTCCTCTGGAAACACCATATATTTT. Protein sequence: CASSPDRVSSGNTIYF.

The rearrangement links TRBV7-9 to TRBJ1-1, with 7 positions matching TRBD1. With 6 bases clipped from V and 5 bases from J, the junction kept 12 bases outside the gene matches. The CDR3 totals 15 residues. Germline V gives CDR1 SEHNR, CDR2 FQNEAQ (reference sequence). CDR3 sequence reads: CASRVTGRAETEAFF. The DNA for the CDR3 is TGTGCCAGCAGGGTGACAGGGAGGGCAGAAACTGAAGCTTTCTTT. The complete variable domain, with remaining parts taken from reference TRBV7-9 and TRBJ1-1, reads DTGVSQNPRHKITKRGQNVTFRCDPISEHNRLYWYRQTLGQGPEFLTYFQNEAQLEKSRLLSDRFSAERPKGSFSTLEIQRTEQGDSAMYLCASRVTGRAETEAFFGQGTRLTVV.

The rearrangement uses TRBV7-2 and TRBJ2-7; no definite D call. This CDR3 has 13 amino acids. The germline CDR1 and CDR2 sequences are SGHTA and FQGNSA. V lost 1 base to trimming and J lost 6 bases, with 10 bases between them. CDR3 in amino acids: CASSLGPVREQYF. The CDR3, as DNA: TGTGCCAGCAGCTTAGGCCCGGTCCGCGAGCAGTACTTC.

The chain uses TRBV6-5 and TRBJ2-1, with TRBD2 identical over 8 bases. Germline V gives CDR1 MNHEY, CDR2 SVGAGI. The CDR3 covers 16 residues. The V segment lost 4 bases and the J segment 0 bases; nucleotides outside the gene matches: 5. The CDR3 region has the DNA TGTGCCAGCAGTTTAATAGCGGGAAGCTCCTACAATGAGCAGTTCTTC. This sequence encodes CASSLIAGSSYNEQFF.

The chain links TRBV13 to TRBJ2-2, with 9 bases that match TRBD2. CDR3 size: 17 residues. V was clipped by 4 bases and J by 5 bases; unmatched bases: 11. Looked up from germline, CDR1 is PRHDT and CDR2 is FYEKMQ (reference sequence). CDR3 DNA sequence: TGTGCCAGCAGCTACTCCCCTGGACTAGCGTTAACCGGGGAGCTGTTTTTT. It translates to CASSYSPGLALTGELFF.

V usage is TRBV19 and J usage is TRBJ2-1; 7 nucleotides match TRBD2. The germline V gene encodes CDR1 LNHDA and CDR2 SQIVND (reference sequence). With 5 bases clipped from V and 6 bases from J, the junction kept 7 bases outside the gene matches. This CDR3 contains 14 residues. In DNA form, the CDR3 reads TGTGCCAGTAGTTCACGAGCGGGAATCAATGAGCAGTTCTTC. Protein sequence: CASSSRAGINEQFF.

V is TRBV5-5 and J is TRBJ2-7; possible D gene TRBD2, 7 bases. CDR1 and CDR2 (germline): SGHKS, YYEKEE (reference sequence). The CDR3 is 13 amino acids. Trimming pared 3 bases from V and 7 bases from J, leaving 14 bases between. The CDR3 spells CASSWEGHPEQYF. The CDR3 nucleotides read TGTGCCAGCAGCTGGGAGGGACACCCAGAGCAGTACTTC.

CDR3 region: CSAGGTGQETQYF. The DNA of the CDR3 is TGCAGCGCCGGAGGGACAGGGCAAGAGACCCAGTACTTC. The chain employs TRBV29-1 and TRBJ2-5, with 9 bases matching TRBD1. The V gene's germline CDR1 is SQVTM and CDR2 ANQGSEA. The trim removed 7 bases at V and 2 bases at J, leaving 5 bases unmatched. The CDR3 is 13 residues long.

This clone has more than one count but fewer than ten. This chain connects TRBV7-9 to TRBJ2-5; 12 bases align to TRBD2. The CDR3 length is 15 residues. Per the germline V gene, CDR1 is SEHNR and CDR2 is FQNEAQ (reference sequence). The V gene end was trimmed by 4 bases and the J gene end by 4 bases; junction bases not matched to a gene: 4. The CDR3 region has the DNA TGTGCCAGCAGCTCGACTAGCGGGAGAGGAGAGACCCAGTACTTC. Translated, it gives CASSSTSGRGETQYF.

The chain links TRBV5-1 to TRBJ2-7; D perhaps matches TRBD2 (5 bases). The CDR3 is 14 amino acids. Germline lookup yields CDR1 SGHRS and CDR2 YFSETQ. Deletions cut 4 bases from V and 2 bases from J, with 13 bases between. CDR3 in amino acids: CASSTIGIAYEQYF. In DNA, the CDR3 is TGCGCCAGCAGCACCATCGGGATCGCCTACGAGCAGTACTTC. Variable domain in full (rest from reference TRBV5-1 and TRBJ2-7): KAGVTQTPRYLIKTRGQQVTLSCSPISGHRSVSWYQQTPGQGLQFLFEYFSETQRNKGNFPGRFSGRQFSNSRSEMNVSTLELGDSALYLCASSTIGIAYEQYFGPGTRLTVT.

This clone appeared a few times. The rearrangement joins TRBV30 to TRBJ1-2; no definite D call. This CDR3 region has 13 residues. The V end lost 0 bases, the J end lost 6 bases, and 11 bases lay between the germline ends. Looked up from germline, CDR1 is GTSNPN and CDR2 is SVGIG (reference sequence). Here the CDR3 DNA reads TGTGCCTGGAGTGTACGAATAGCCCATGGCTACACCTTC. Encoded protein: CAWSVRIAHGYTF.

This clone was seen a handful of times. V gene TRBV5-1 combines with J gene TRBJ2-2; 7 bases align to TRBD2. V gave up 0 bases and J gave up 5 bases; unmatched junction bases: 4. CDR1 and CDR2 from the germline V gene are SGHRS and YFSETQ. This CDR3 has 15 residues. CDR3 in amino acids: CASSLETSYTGELFF. The CDR3 nucleotides read TGCGCCAGCAGCTTGGAGACTAGCTATACCGGGGAGCTGTTTTTT.

Only a few counts were recorded for this clone. J is TRBJ2-7 and V is TRBV7-8, with D possibly matching TRBD1 (6 bases). Germline V gene data show CDR1 as SGHVS and CDR2 as FQNEAQ. V lost 5 bases to trimming and J lost 1 base, with 12 bases between them. The CDR3 contains 14 residues. DNA for the CDR3: TGTGCCAGCAGCGCCGGGACAAGTTCCTACGAGCAGTACTTC. The encoded protein is CASSAGTSSYEQYF.

V gene TRBV5-4 combines with J gene TRBJ2-2; TRBD2 matches 14 bases. Germline V gives CDR1 SGHNT, CDR2 YYREEE (reference sequence). CDR3 size: 17 residues. V was pared by 5 bases and J by 2 bases, with 5 bases of the junction left unmatched. CDR3 amino acids: CASRIGLAGGNTGELFF. The CDR3 nucleotides are TGTGCCAGCAGAATCGGACTAGCGGGGGGAAACACCGGGGAGCTGTTTTTT.

This clone was seen a few times. The chain uses TRBV5-5 and TRBJ2-7; possibly TRBD1 for D (5 bases). The CDR3 has 13 amino acids. Germline CDR1 and CDR2: SGHKS and YYEKEE (reference sequence). The V end was cut by 1 base, the J end by 1 base, with 6 bases between. The CDR3 DNA reads TGTGCCAGCAGCTTGAGACAGTCCTACGAGCAGTACTTC. Protein sequence: CASSLRQSYEQYF.

The chain is built from TRBV9 and TRBJ2-3, with 10 bases that match TRBD1. J was trimmed by 7 bases and V by 2 bases; bases with no gene match: 7. Germline CDR1 is SGDLS and CDR2 is YYNGEE. This CDR3 has 15 residues. The CDR3 region is CASSVGQGVVNTQYF. The CDR3, as DNA: TGTGCCAGCAGCGTCGGACAGGGGGTTGTAAATACGCAGTATTTT.

CDR3 nucleotide sequence: TGCGCCAGCAGCCGCCTAGGAGGGGGCAGTGGGAATGGCTACACCTTC. This gives the protein CASSRLGGGSGNGYTF. The chain joins TRBV4-1 to TRBJ1-2, with 7 bases fitting TRBD1. CDR3 length: 16 residues. Unmatched junction bases numbered 14, after V lost 4 bases and J lost 6 bases. CDR1 is MGHRA and CDR2 is YSYEKL in the germline V gene.

This chain uses TRBV7-6 with TRBJ1-5; no clear D gene. Per the germline V gene, CDR1 is SGHVS and CDR2 is FNYEAQ. The CDR3 length is 13 residues. Trimming left V 1 base short and J 6 bases short, with 7 bases between. CDR3 amino acids: CASSLGSAQPQHF. As DNA, the CDR3 is TGTGCCAGCAGCTTAGGGTCAGCTCAGCCCCAGCATTTT. Full variable domain (missing parts from reference TRBV7-6 and TRBJ1-5): GAGVSQSPRYKVTKRGQDVALRCDPISGHVSLYWYRQALGQGPEFLTYFNYEAQQDKSGLPNDRFSAERPEGSISTLTIQRTEQRDSAMYRCASSLGSAQPQHFGDGTRLSIL.

The chain uses TRBV19 and TRBJ2-2; D is tentatively TRBD1 or TRBD2 (5 bases each). Germline V CDR1 and CDR2: LNHDA, SQIVND (reference sequence). The ends were cut back, 5 bases at V and 6 bases at J, with 10 bases in the middle. This CDR3 is built from 13 residues. The DNA of the CDR3 is TGTGCCAGTAGTTTTGGGGGATCCGGGGAGCTGTTTTTT. The encoded protein is CASSFGGSGELFF.

The chain employs TRBV9 and TRBJ2-1; 7 positions agree with TRBD1. V shed 3 bases and J 7 bases; nucleotides not matched to a gene: 7. CDR3 size: 14 residues. Germline-derived CDR1 and CDR2 are SGDLS and YYNGEE. CDR3 in amino acids: CASSAGGRANEQFF. The CDR3 region has the DNA TGTGCCAGCAGCGCAGGGGGACGCGCAAATGAGCAGTTCTTC. Variable domain in full (rest from reference TRBV9 and TRBJ2-1): DSGVTQTPKHLITATGQRVTLRCSPRSGDLSVYWYQQSLDQGLQFLIQYYNGEERAKGNILERFSAQQFPDLHSELNLSSLELGDSALYFCASSAGGRANEQFFGPGTRLTVL.

V is TRBV2 and J is TRBJ1-5; TRBD1 might be the D (6 bases). V was cut by 1 base and J by 5 bases, with 9 bases left in between. This CDR3 is built from 14 residues. Germline V gene lookup returns CDR1 SNHLY and CDR2 FYNNEI. CDR3 residues: CASSEGTAYQPQHF. In DNA, the CDR3 is TGTGCCAGCAGTGAAGGGACAGCTTATCAGCCCCAGCATTTT.